This T cell receptor (beta chain) was found in a study of CD8 T cells in ankylosing spondylitis. Study-level findings and limits: According to the report, clones linked to the disease were significantly enriched in matched synovial fluid samples taken from ankylosing spondylitis patients. Some of the motif variants had earlier been found in reactive arthritis patients' fluid and blood.

One entry per CDR3 protein results from TCRdb running MiXCR on the 5' RACE reads. The sample carries around 250,000 distinct CDR3 sequences, 32% recorded once. A note on this clonotype: Its antigen is currently unknown.

The V end was cut by 0 bases, the J end by 5 bases, with 7 bases between. This CDR3 spans 13 amino acids. CDR1 is ENHRY and CDR2 is SYGVKD in the germline V gene. The receptor's source is a male donor with ankylosing spondylitis or in good health (not recorded which). The source material was blood, either unsorted or a sorted T cell fraction (not recorded which). V gene TRBV10-3 combines with J gene TRBJ1-2; D is unclear. The CDR3 loop reads CAISESEDYGYTF. The CDR3 nucleotides are TGTGCCATCAGTGAGTCGGAAGATTATGGCTACACCTTC.